The 23 T cell receptor beta chains presented below share a single source sample, sequenced in a study of blood T cells in healthy people across ages. It was with a sample-barcoded 5' primer and a J-beta primer mix that a second PCR of about 7 to 12 cycles was run. TCRdb recomputed calls from the 5' RACE reads with MiXCR, one row per CDR3 protein. This sample has hundreds of thousands of distinct CDR3 sequences; around 25% occur once, and the top ten carry roughly 9%. The sample was also reused in another study, on T cells of mothers and their children.

The sequencing input was blood. The receptors were sampled from a boy between 10 and 17 years old in good health.

This clonotype turned up a few times. Germline and junction disagree at one end, which may indicate a read error. The J gene is TRBJ2-7, the V gene TRBV7-9; tentatively, D is TRBD2 (7 bases). The CDR3 covers 15 residues. CDR1 SEHNR and CDR2 FQNEAQ come from the germline V gene (reference sequence). CDR3 amino acids: CASSLEGGGSYQQYF. In nucleotides, the CDR3 is TGTGCCAGCAGCTTAGAAGGGGGGGGGTCCTACCAGCAGTACTTC.

The chain uses TRBV28 and TRBJ2-5; no clear D gene. The J call could be wrong; TRBJ2-7 is a better fit for the DNA end. Germline CDR1 and CDR2: MDHEN and SYDVKM. The CDR3 has 15 amino acids. The CDR3 coding sequence is TGTGCCAGCAGTTTAGGTGGAAGAGGCTCCTACGAGCAGTACTTC. It specifies CASSLGGRGSYEQYF.

This sequence joins TRBV7-8 and TRBJ2-1; 9 nucleotides agree with TRBD2. Germline CDR1 SGHVS, CDR2 FQNEAQ. The CDR3 extends over 17 amino acids. V was clipped by 2 bases and J by 0 bases; unmatched bases: 5. The CDR3 here is CASSLLAGVSSYNEQFF. The CDR3 DNA reads as TGTGCCAGCAGCTTATTAGCGGGGGTGAGCTCCTACAATGAGCAGTTCTTC.

The V and J genes are TRBV5-6 and TRBJ2-3; no clear D. V lost 2 bases and J 6 bases, leaving 13 bases between the germline ends. In germline, CDR1 is SGHDT, CDR2 YYEEEE. This CDR3 spans 14 amino acids. The CDR3 spells CASSFMGGLDTQYF. The CDR3 DNA sequence: TGTGCCAGCAGCTTCATGGGTGGGTTGGATACGCAGTATTTT.

This clonotype was recorded a few times. The chain links TRBV6-1 to TRBJ2-3, with 9 nucleotides matching TRBD2. The V and J ends lost 5 bases and 1 base, in that order; junction bases with no gene match: 10. The CDR3 totals 17 residues. CDR1 MNHNS and CDR2 SASEGT come from the germline V gene. This chain's CDR3 is CASSRSTLAGGTDTQYF. The DNA for the CDR3 is TGTGCCAGCAGTCGCTCTACCTTAGCGGGGGGCACAGATACGCAGTATTTT.

As DNA, the CDR3 is TGCAGCGTCCAAGGACAGGGGGGAACCTACGAGCAGTACTTC. It is translated as CSVQGQGGTYEQYF. The chain has TRBV29-1 and TRBJ2-7; 10 nucleotides match TRBD1. This CDR3 is built from 14 residues. Looked up from germline, CDR1 is SQVTM and CDR2 is ANQGSEA. After removal of 6 bases from V and 2 bases from J, the junction contained 7 bases not matched to a gene.

The rearrangement uses TRBV29-1 and TRBJ2-5; the match to TRBD1 covers 7 bases. The DNA end favors TRBJ2-7, so the J call may be wrong. Germline V gene lookup returns CDR1 SQVTM and CDR2 ANQGSEA. This CDR3 has 15 amino acids. This CDR3 is CSVAKTGKGNYEQYF. For the CDR3, the DNA is TGCAGCGTTGCGAAGACAGGGAAAGGGAACTACGAGCAGTACTTC.

This clonotype was found a few times. The chain links TRBV29-1 to TRBJ1-2, with 8 bases aligning to TRBD1. After removal of 0 bases from V and 4 bases from J, the junction contained 4 bases not matched to a gene. This CDR3 is built from 14 residues. The germline V gene encodes CDR1 SQVTM and CDR2 ANQGSEA. CDR3 sequence: CSVEEDRAGYGYTF. The DNA of the CDR3 is TGCAGCGTTGAAGAGGACAGGGCGGGCTATGGCTACACCTTC.

This clonotype has more than one count but fewer than ten. DNA for the CDR3: TGCGCCAGCAGCTTAAGCAGGGGGATCGACGAGCAGTACTTC. This codes for CASSLSRGIDEQYF. The chain recombines TRBV5-1 with TRBJ2-7; TRBD1 matches 7 bases. V shed 2 bases and J 5 bases; nucleotides not matched to a gene: 7. Germline values: CDR1 SGHRS, CDR2 YFSETQ. This CDR3 region has 14 residues.

The J gene is TRBJ1-2, the V gene TRBV2; 10 nucleotides agree with TRBD1. The CDR3 spans 14 residues. V lost 5 bases to trimming and J lost 6 bases; unmatched junction nucleotides: 6. Germline V gene lookup returns CDR1 SNHLY and CDR2 FYNNEI. The CDR3 DNA follows: TGTGCCAGCAGTCCCCGGGACAGGGGAGATGGCTACACCTTC. Protein product: CASSPRDRGDGYTF. The full variable domain, completed using reference TRBV2 and TRBJ1-2, is EPEVTQTPSHQVTQMGQEVILRCVPISNHLYFYWYRQILGQKVEFLVSFYNNEISEKSEIFDDQFSVERPDGSNFTLKIRSTKLEDSAMYFCASSPRDRGDGYTFGSGTRLTVV.

The chain links TRBV20-1 to TRBJ2-5, with D possibly being TRBD1 or TRBD2 (5 bases each). CDR1 DFQATT and CDR2 SNEGSKA come from the germline V gene (reference sequence). The CDR3 covers 14 residues. Trimming removed 0 bases at V and 2 bases at J, with 10 bases between. The DNA for the CDR3 is TGCAGTGCTAGAGAACAGGACTCTCAAGAGACCCAGTACTTC. Its protein is CSAREQDSQETQYF.

The V gene is TRBV4-2, the J gene TRBJ2-3; D call uncertain. The germline V and J ends were trimmed by 5 bases and 6 bases, with 12 bases remaining between them. Germline V gene sequence: CDR1 LGHNA, CDR2 YNFKEQ. CDR3 length: 13 amino acids. The CDR3 protein is CASSYEESDTQYF. CDR3 DNA sequence: TGTGCCAGCAGCTATGAGGAGTCGGATACGCAGTATTTT.

The chain carries TRBV20-1 and TRBJ2-1; D unclear. The germline V and J ends were trimmed by 2 bases and 2 bases, with 13 bases remaining between them. Germline V gene data show CDR1 as DFQATT and CDR2 as SNEGSKA (reference sequence). This CDR3 spans 15 amino acids. CDR3 protein: CSARFPRVTYNEQFF. The CDR3 coding sequence is TGCAGTGCTAGATTTCCGAGAGTCACCTACAATGAGCAGTTCTTC.

V usage is TRBV11-1 and J usage is TRBJ2-5; 9 bases fit TRBD2. Germline-derived CDR1 and CDR2 are SGHAT and FQDESV (reference sequence). V dropped 0 bases and J dropped 4; count of bases not matched to a gene: 15. This CDR3 contains 19 residues. The DNA of the CDR3 is TGTGCCAGCAGCTTAGCTGGGATTGGACTAGCGAACATTTCAGAGACCCAGTACTTC. Its translation: CASSLAGIGLANISETQYF.

This CDR3 is CASSFPDREQNYGYTF. The DNA for the CDR3 is TGTGCCAGCAGTTTCCCGGACAGGGAGCAGAACTATGGCTACACCTTC. This chain links TRBV27 with TRBJ1-2; 8 nucleotides align to TRBD1. The CDR3 length is 16 residues. The germline CDR1 and CDR2 sequences are MNHEY and SMNVEV (reference sequence). V lost 3 bases to trimming and J lost 2 bases; unmatched junction nucleotides: 8.

The chain couples TRBV4-1 to TRBJ2-5, with 11 bases identical to TRBD2. TRBJ2-1 matches the DNA end more closely, so the J call is doubtful. The length of the CDR3 is 16 residues. Germline values: CDR1 MGHRA, CDR2 YSYEKL. The CDR3 protein is CASSPFLAGGPHEQFF. In DNA, the CDR3 is TGCGCCAGCAGCCCTTTTCTAGCGGGAGGCCCCCATGAGCAGTTCTTC.

This clonotype was detected only a few times. This chain joins TRBV12-3 or TRBV12-4 and TRBJ2-5, with 8 nucleotides matching TRBD2. The CDR3 totals 15 residues. After removal of 1 base from V and 5 bases from J, the junction contained 6 bases not matched to a gene. The CDR3 sequence: CASSLGSGSVETQYF. The CDR3 DNA reads as TGTGCCAGCAGTTTAGGAAGCGGGAGCGTGGAGACCCAGTACTTC.

This clonotype showed up just a few times. The chain combines TRBV6-5 with TRBJ2-5; the D gene is possibly TRBD2 (6 bases). Germline loops: CDR1 MNHEY, CDR2 SVGAGI. Trimming removed 2 bases from V and 4 bases from J, with 11 bases in between. The CDR3 spans 14 residues. The CDR3, as DNA: TGTGCCAGCAGTTACGTTAGCGGAAGAGAGACCCAGTACTTC. It specifies CASSYVSGRETQYF.

The chain carries TRBV5-1 and TRBJ1-5; 10 positions agree with TRBD1. J lost 5 bases, V lost 0 bases, and 2 bases had no gene match. The CDR3 is made up of 15 amino acids. CDR1 is SGHRS, CDR2 YFSETQ, per germline. CDR3 sequence reads: CASSLAGQGHQPQHF. The CDR3 DNA sequence: TGCGCCAGCAGCTTGGCGGGACAGGGGCATCAGCCCCAGCATTTT.

The chain links TRBV13 to TRBJ1-2; D is perhaps TRBD1 (6 bases). This CDR3 contains 13 residues. In germline, CDR1 is PRHDT, CDR2 FYEKMQ (reference sequence). Trimming left V 3 bases short and J 3 bases short, with 8 bases between. The CDR3 sequence is CASSFYRDYGYTF. The CDR3 region has the DNA TGTGCCAGCAGCTTTTACAGGGACTATGGCTACACCTTC.

This clonotype was found a few times. The rearrangement joins TRBV7-3 to TRBJ2-4, with 9 bases matching TRBD2. The CDR3 length is 17 residues. Germline CDR1 reads SGHTA; CDR2 reads FQGTGA. V gave up 2 bases and J gave up 0 bases; unmatched junction bases: 5. The CDR3 reads CASSLAGGTLAKNIQYF. The CDR3 DNA is TGTGCCAGCAGCTTAGCGGGAGGGACTCTAGCCAAAAACATTCAGTACTTC.

V is TRBV6-4 and J is TRBJ1-1; possible D gene TRBD1, 6 bases. Germline-derived CDR1 and CDR2 are MRHNA and SNTAGT. CDR3 length equals 14 residues. Trimming shortened V by 3 bases and J by 2 bases, and 10 bases separated the two germline ends. The CDR3 nucleotides read TGTGCCAGCAGTGAGTCAGGGGTTAACACTGAAGCTTTCTTT. Residues: CASSESGVNTEAFF.

As regards this clonotype: The junction departs from the called germline gene at one end, perhaps through a read error. The gene calls are TRBV28 and TRBJ2-1, with 8 bases identical to TRBD2. Germline V CDR1 and CDR2: MDHEN, SYDVKM. The CDR3 loop spans 17 amino acids. The CDR3 DNA is TGTGCCGGCAGTTTAGAAAGCGGGAGTTGGTCCTACAATGAGCAGTTCTTC. This sequence encodes CAGSLESGSWSYNEQFF.